What follows are 28 T cell receptor beta chains derived from one specimen sequenced in a study of blood T cell repertoires in COVID-19. The repertoire was sequenced with immunoSEQ multiplex PCR; TCRdb's copy has only in-frame clones and lacks some. The sample yields tens of thousands of clones, roughly 90% seen once. The sample consisted of peripheral blood. Receptor source: a woman at least 80 years old with active or convalescent COVID-19.

The chain carries TRBV7-2 and TRBJ2-7; the match to TRBD2 covers 8 bases. This CDR3 spans 16 amino acids. Trimming at V came to 6 bases and at J to 0 bases, leaving 10 bases not matched to a gene. The germline V gene encodes CDR1 SGHTA and CDR2 FQGNSA. Written as DNA, the CDR3 is TGTGCCAGCAGGGGTCGCGGGGGGCTTAGCTCCTACGAGCAGTACTTC. Translated, it gives CASRGRGGLSSYEQYF.

The chain has TRBV12-1 and TRBJ1-5; whether TRBD1, the table's D call, matches the DNA was not checked. TRBV12-1 is a pseudogene locus. This CDR3 region has 18 residues. CDR3 nucleotides: TGTGCCAGCAGCTTTGGAATGAGGACAGTCCCTTCCAATCAGCCCCAGCATTTT. Its translation is CASSFGMRTVPSNQPQHF.

This chain links TRBV5-1 with TRBJ2-5; 11 bases are shared with TRBD2. Trimming at V came to 4 bases and at J to 2 bases, leaving 7 bases not matched to a gene. The CDR3 has 16 amino acids. Germline CDR1 is SGHRS and CDR2 is YFSETQ. In DNA form, the CDR3 reads TGCGCCAGCAGCCCCGGGATAGCGGGGGGGCAAGAGACCCAGTACTTC. It translates to CASSPGIAGGQETQYF.

The chain uses TRBV30 and TRBJ1-5; TRBD1 aligns across 8 bases. This CDR3 contains 13 residues. Germline-derived CDR1 and CDR2 are GTSNPN and SVGIG (reference sequence). Germline trimming cut 4 bases from V and 7 bases from J; bases unmatched to any gene: 6. The CDR3 nucleotides are TGTGCCTGGACCAGACAGGGGAAACAGCCCCAGCATTTT. It is translated as CAWTRQGKQPQHF.

This clone was observed a handful of times. The gene calls are TRBV30 and TRBJ1-1; 8 bases match TRBD1. From germline, CDR1 is GTSNPN and CDR2 SVGIG (reference sequence). Losses at the gene ends were 3 bases for V and 4 bases for J; bases not matched to a gene: 10. CDR3 length: 15 residues. In nucleotides, the CDR3 is TGTGCCTGGAGACCAGGACAGGGATTGAGCACTGAAGCTTTCTTT. Encoded protein: CAWRPGQGLSTEAFF.

This clone was seen only once. The rearrangement links TRBV4-3 to TRBJ2-5; perhaps TRBD2 as D (7 bases). Per the germline V gene, CDR1 is LGHNA and CDR2 is YSLEER. Trimming removed 1 base from V and 1 base from J, with 10 bases in between. The CDR3 length is 15 residues. CDR3 sequence reads: CASSQGGGPQETQYF. CDR3 DNA sequence: TGCGCCAGCAGCCAAGGGGGGGGGCCCCAAGAGACCCAGTACTTC.

This clone was detected only once. The chain joins TRBV2 to TRBJ2-7, with unresolved D. The CDR3 loop spans 15 amino acids. Germline loops: CDR1 SNHLY, CDR2 FYNNEI. V lost 3 bases and J lost 3, with 15 bases in between. CDR3 sequence: CASSELTVEGYEQYF. The CDR3 DNA reads TGTGCCAGCAGTGAGTTAACAGTCGAAGGCTACGAGCAGTACTTC.

This rearrangement joins TRBV10-3 to TRBJ1-2, with 7 positions matching TRBD1. The CDR3 totals 16 residues. Germline assignment: CDR1 ENHRY and CDR2 SYGVKD. J gave up 1 base and V 4 bases, and 9 bases lay outside the gene matches. CDR3 sequence: CAISGSKAGGNYGYTF. CDR3 nucleotide sequence: TGTGCCATCAGTGGATCAAAGGCAGGGGGTAACTATGGCTACACCTTC.

The chain uses TRBV7-9 and TRBJ1-1; maybe TRBD1 (5 bases). Deletions cut 2 bases from V and 6 bases from J, with 13 bases between. The CDR3 spans 14 residues. From germline, CDR1 is SEHNR and CDR2 FQNEAQ (reference sequence). The CDR3 sequence is CASSLTGRVAEAFF. CDR3 DNA: TGTGCCAGCAGCTTAACAGGTAGGGTCGCTGAAGCTTTCTTT.

The rearrangement joins TRBV2 to TRBJ1-5, with 9 bases identical to TRBD1. CDR1 and CDR2 from the germline V gene are SNHLY and FYNNEI. V lost 5 bases to trimming and J lost 5 bases; unmatched junction nucleotides: 7. The CDR3 spans 15 residues. CDR3 nucleotide sequence: TGTGCCAGCAGTTCAACAGGGGGCAGTTATCAGCCCCAGCATTTT. It codes for CASSSTGGSYQPQHF. Full variable domain (missing parts from reference TRBV2 and TRBJ1-5): EPEVTQTPSHQVTQMGQEVILRCVPISNHLYFYWYRQILGQKVEFLVSFYNNEISEKSEIFDDQFSVERPDGSNFTLKIRSTKLEDSAMYFCASSSTGGSYQPQHFGDGTRLSIL.

This rearrangement joins TRBV18 to TRBJ2-7; a possible D gene is TRBD2 (7 bases). Germline assignment: CDR1 KGHSH and CDR2 LQKENI. The CDR3 covers 14 residues. The V and J ends lost 6 bases and 6 bases respectively, with 18 bases between them. The CDR3 spells CASSQVGGPSEQYF. CDR3 nucleotide sequence: TGTGCCAGCTCCCAGGTCGGGGGGCCCTCCGAGCAGTACTTC.

CDR3 in amino acids: CASSFYTGELFF. CDR3 bases: TGTGCCAGCAGTTTTTATACCGGGGAGCTGTTTTTT. This chain joins TRBV12-3 or TRBV12-4 and TRBJ2-2; D not certain. This CDR3 region has 12 residues. The V and J ends lost 3 bases and 5 bases respectively, with 4 bases between them.

The rearrangement uses TRBV6-5 and TRBJ2-1, with 9 bases lining up with TRBD2. V lost 2 bases, J lost 7 bases, and 6 bases stayed unmatched. This CDR3 is 15 amino acids long. The germline CDR1 and CDR2 sequences are MNHEY and SVGAGI. DNA for the CDR3: TGTGCCAGCAGTTACCCGGGCGGGGGGGTGAATGAGCAGTTCTTC. Protein: CASSYPGGGVNEQFF.

V is TRBV6-5 and J is TRBJ2-3, with D possibly matching TRBD1 (6 bases). The CDR3 has 14 residues. V lost 7 bases, J lost 9 bases, and 20 bases lay in between. The germline V gene encodes CDR1 MNHEY and CDR2 SVGAGI. CDR3 in amino acids: CASTPGRHRDTQYF. The CDR3 DNA follows: TGTGCCAGCACACCGGGCCGTCACAGGGACACGCAGTATTTT.

The chain uses TRBV7-2 and TRBJ2-1; 11 bases are shared with TRBD1. After removal of 3 bases from V and 12 bases from J, the junction contained 13 bases not matched to a gene. The CDR3 consists of 16 residues. The germline V gene has CDR1 SGHTA and CDR2 FQGNSA. The CDR3 DNA reads TGTGCCAGCAGCTTGCGGGGACAGGGGGTTCATGAAGGGCAGTTCTTC. This gives the protein CASSLRGQGVHEGQFF.

This chain uses TRBV7-2 with TRBJ1-1, with TRBD1 matching 8 bases. V shed 2 bases and J 7 bases; nucleotides not matched to a gene: 6. Germline V lookup: CDR1 SGHTA, CDR2 FQGNSA. This CDR3 has 14 amino acids. Here the CDR3 reads CASSLQGAIVEAFF. The CDR3 DNA reads as TGTGCCAGCAGCTTACAGGGGGCAATCGTTGAAGCTTTCTTT.

The CDR3 sequence: CATSVPLADLPGLTNTGELFF. CDR3 nucleotides: TGTGCCACCAGTGTACCCCTAGCCGATCTACCGGGACTCACGAACACCGGGGAGCTGTTTTTT. The chain is built from TRBV24-1 and TRBJ2-2, with D possibly being TRBD2 (6 bases). Trimming shortened V by 5 bases and J by 0 bases, and 27 bases separated the two germline ends. Germline V lookup: CDR1 KGHDR, CDR2 SFDVKD. This CDR3 has 21 residues.

The gene calls are TRBV11-1 and TRBJ1-6; D possibly corresponds to TRBD1 (5 bases). Germline-derived CDR1 and CDR2 are SGHAT and FQDESV (reference sequence). V was clipped by 5 bases and J by 9 bases, with 14 bases between them. The CDR3 sequence is 14 residues long. The CDR3 is CASSKWQGISPLHF. For the CDR3, the DNA is TGTGCCAGCAGCAAGTGGCAGGGAATTTCACCCCTCCACTTT.

The CDR3 loop is CASSQYTGLAEQYF. The CDR3 nucleotides read TGTGCCAGCAGCCAATATACAGGCCTCGCCGAGCAGTACTTC. The rearrangement joins TRBV3-1 (or the pseudogene TRBV3-2) to TRBJ2-7; tentative D call: TRBD1 (5 bases). CDR3 length: 14 amino acids. Germline loops: CDR1 LGHDT, CDR2 YNNKEL (reference sequence). V was trimmed by 2 bases and J by 6 bases, leaving 14 bases between them.

This clone appeared once. V usage is TRBV7-9 and J usage is TRBJ1-5; a possible D gene is TRBD1 (5 bases). V was trimmed by 4 bases and J by 1 base, leaving 8 bases between them. Looked up from germline, CDR1 is SEHNR and CDR2 is FQNEAQ (reference sequence). The CDR3 length is 14 residues. The CDR3 protein is CASSSRGSNQPQHF. The CDR3 DNA is TGTGCCAGCAGCTCCCGGGGGAGCAATCAGCCCCAGCATTTT.

The rearrangement uses TRBV27 and TRBJ2-5; tentative D call: TRBD2 (6 bases). V was shortened by 3 bases and J by 4 bases, with 15 bases between the two germline ends. Germline V gene data show CDR1 as MNHEY and CDR2 as SMNVEV (reference sequence). This CDR3 is built from 15 residues. CDR3 nucleotides: TGTGCCAGCAGTTTGGTAGGCGGGGTAACAGAGACCCAGTACTTC. Its translation: CASSLVGGVTETQYF.

CDR3 nucleotide sequence: TGCGCCAGCAGCCTAAGACTAGCGGGTCCCGGGTACACCGGGGAGCTGTTTTTT. Translation: CASSLRLAGPGYTGELFF. J is TRBJ2-2 and V is TRBV5-1; 10 bases line up with TRBD2. Unmatched junction bases numbered 12, after V lost 4 bases and J lost 3 bases. The CDR3 loop spans 18 amino acids. Germline V lookup: CDR1 SGHRS, CDR2 YFSETQ. Full variable domain (outside the CDR3, taken from reference TRBV5-1 and TRBJ2-2): KAGVTQTPRYLIKTRGQQVTLSCSPISGHRSVSWYQQTPGQGLQFLFEYFSETQRNKGNFPGRFSGRQFSNSRSEMNVSTLELGDSALYLCASSLRLAGPGYTGELFFGEGSRLTVL.

This clone was observed a handful of times. This chain uses TRBV21-1 with TRBJ1-1. TRBV21-1 constitutes a pseudogene. The CDR3 sequence is 19 residues long. The CDR3 region is CASSKGRGGPPIGNTEAFF. The CDR3 region has the DNA TGTGCCAGCAGCAAAGGGCGGGGGGGGCCCCCGATAGGGAACACTGAAGCTTTCTTT.

The V and J genes are TRBV15 and TRBJ2-7; 10 nucleotides agree with TRBD1. Germline CDR1 LNHNV, CDR2 YYDKDF (reference sequence). The CDR3 spans 13 residues. The V segment lost 8 bases and the J segment 4 bases; nucleotides outside the gene matches: 5. CDR3 protein: CATSGTGVYEQYF. Written as DNA, the CDR3 is TGTGCCACCTCCGGGACAGGGGTGTACGAGCAGTACTTC.

The J gene is TRBJ1-3, the V gene TRBV5-4, with a tentative D call TRBD1 (5 bases). V dropped 3 bases and J dropped 0 bases, with 7 bases sitting between them. Germline V lookup: CDR1 SGHNT, CDR2 YYREEE (reference sequence). CDR3 length equals 14 residues. The CDR3 DNA sequence: TGTGCCAGCAGCTATACAGGCTCTGGAAACACCATATATTTT. Encoded protein: CASSYTGSGNTIYF.

The genes are TRBV19 and TRBJ1-2; no clear D. Germline CDR1 reads LNHDA; CDR2 reads SQIVND (reference sequence). The CDR3 consists of 13 residues. Trimming pared 3 bases from V and 8 bases from J, leaving 13 bases between. The CDR3 reads CASSMEGASGYTF. For the CDR3, the DNA is TGTGCCAGTAGTATGGAGGGCGCGTCCGGCTACACCTTC. Complete variable domain (other parts from reference TRBV19 and TRBJ1-2): DGGITQSPKYLFRKEGQNVTLSCEQNLNHDAMYWYRQDPGQGLRLIYYSQIVNDFQKGDIAEGYSVSREKKESFPLTVTSAQKNPTAFYLCASSMEGASGYTFGSGTRLTVV.

This rearrangement joins TRBV21-1 to TRBJ2-7; the tabulated D call, TRBD1, remains unverified against the DNA. TRBV21-1 is labeled a pseudogene. The CDR3 has 17 amino acids. The CDR3 coding sequence is TGTGCCAGCAGTTCTAAGACAACCGGGACAGGGCACCACGAGCAGTACTTC. Amino acids: CASSSKTTGTGHHEQYF.

The chain couples TRBV3-1 (or the pseudogene TRBV3-2) to TRBJ1-2, with 8 bases identical to TRBD1. In germline, CDR1 is LGHDT, CDR2 YNNKEL (reference sequence). There are 15 residues in the CDR3. The trim removed 1 base at V and 7 bases at J, leaving 8 bases unmatched. CDR3 sequence reads: CASSQGGQAAGGYTF. The CDR3 DNA reads TGTGCCAGCAGCCAAGGGGGACAGGCGGCTGGTGGCTACACCTTC.